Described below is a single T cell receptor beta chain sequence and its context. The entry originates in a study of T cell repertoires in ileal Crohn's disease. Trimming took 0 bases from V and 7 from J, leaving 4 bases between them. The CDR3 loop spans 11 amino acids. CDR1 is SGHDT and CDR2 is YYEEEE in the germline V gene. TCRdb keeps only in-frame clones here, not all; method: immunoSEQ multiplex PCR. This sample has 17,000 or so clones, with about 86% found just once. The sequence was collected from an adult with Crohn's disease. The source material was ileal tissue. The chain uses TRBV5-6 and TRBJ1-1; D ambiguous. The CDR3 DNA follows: TGTGCCAGCAGCTTGGCCGGTGAAGCTTTCTTT. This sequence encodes CASSLAGEAFF. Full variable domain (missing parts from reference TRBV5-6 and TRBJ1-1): DAGVTQSPTHLIKTRGQQVTLRCSPKSGHDTVSWYQQALGQGPQFIFQYYEEEERQRGNFPDRFSGHQFPNYSSELNVNALLLGDSALYLCASSLAGEAFFGQGTRLTVV.